This TCR beta chain was identified during a study of T cells in Graves' hyperthyroidism and ophthalmopathy. Hyperthyroidism was newly diagnosed in patients aged 18 to 65 (duration under 2 months). As to this clonotype: The antigen is undetermined.

RNA transcripts provided the source from which TCR beta CDR3 regions were amplified. The HTBI primer set served for first-round RT-PCR of the TCR CDR3. One entry per CDR3 protein, called by TCRdb with MiXCR from the multiplex PCR reads. Here the sample spans around 200,000 distinct CDR3 sequences, more than 15% being singletons. Germline trimming cut 6 bases from V and 11 bases from J; bases unmatched to any gene: 14. This CDR3 contains 14 residues. CDR1 MDHEN and CDR2 SYDVKM come from the germline V gene. Regarding the study as a whole: Also found in blood were most expanded thyroid clonotypes above 0.001.

The chain uses TRBV28 and TRBJ1-1; TRBD1 agrees at 8 bases. The TCR sequence derives from a woman aged 50 to 60 with Graves' hyperthyroidism. What was sequenced was blood. CDR3 bases: TGTGCCAGCAGGCCTGTATTCGGACAGGGTCCGGCTTTCTTT. It encodes CASRPVFGQGPAFF.